This T cell receptor beta chain was identified during a study of CD8 T cells in Susac syndrome. RNA, at roughly 0.45 to 1 ug, was reverse transcribed with random hexamers. TCRdb re-derived calls from the immunoSEQ multiplex PCR reads in MiXCR, one entry per CDR3 protein. The sample has hundreds of thousands of distinct CDR3 sequences; approximately 89% are singletons. CDR1 and CDR2 from the germline V gene are GTSNPN and SVGIG (reference sequence). CDR3 length equals 15 residues. V shed 3 bases, J shed 2 bases, and the junction held 8 bases outside the gene matches. The receptor's source is a human donor with multiple sclerosis. This chain connects TRBV30 to TRBJ2-7; TRBD1 matches at 9 bases. Sequencing used CD8+ T cells from PBMCs. The CDR3 loop reads CAWRDRGTHAYEQYF. The CDR3 DNA follows: TGTGCCTGGAGGGACAGGGGAACACACGCCTACGAGCAGTACTTC. Looking up the rest from reference TRBV30 and TRBJ2-7 gives the full variable domain: SQTIHQWPATLVQPVGSPLSLECTVEGTSNPNLYWYRQAAGRGLQLLFYSVGIGQISSEVPQNLSASRPQDRQFILSSKKLLLSDSGFYLCAWRDRGTHAYEQYFGPGTRLTVT.